These 32 T cell receptor beta chains share one sample of origin, sequenced in a study of spatial heterogeneity in lung cancer. Time point denoted: sample taken at primary tumor resection. The sequenced material consisted of unsorted whole RNA from tumor, nontumor lung or frozen PBMC. TCRdb used MiXCR to reprocess the 5' RACE reads, holding one entry per CDR3 protein. The table has some 15,000 distinct CDR3 sequences, 7.9% seen once; the top ten hold about 33%. This material consisted of PBMCs, taken at surgery. Receptors were obtained from a female donor with early-stage non-small cell lung cancer.

This clonotype was detected ten times or more. The CDR3 loop reads CSAGAGHSFYGYTF. The CDR3 DNA sequence: TGCAGCGCAGGTGCCGGACATTCCTTCTATGGCTACACCTTC. The rearrangement uses TRBV29-1 and TRBJ1-2, with D perhaps matching TRBD1 (5 bases). Germline V gene data show CDR1 as SQVTM and CDR2 as ANQGSEA. This CDR3 contains 14 residues. V lost 7 bases, J lost 4 bases, and 19 bases lay in between.

This clonotype was recorded many times. This chain links TRBV2 with TRBJ1-5; D uncertain. This CDR3 comprises 15 residues. Per germline, CDR1 SNHLY and CDR2 FYNNEI. V lost 5 bases and J lost 0, with 11 bases in between. The CDR3, as DNA: TGTGCCAGCAGTAAAGGACGGGATAGCAATCAGCCCCAGCATTTT. Its protein product is CASSKGRDSNQPQHF. The entire variable domain, with the rest obtained from reference TRBV2 and TRBJ1-5, is as follows: EPEVTQTPSHQVTQMGQEVILRCVPISNHLYFYWYRQILGQKVEFLVSFYNNEISEKSEIFDDQFSVERPDGSNFTLKIRSTKLEDSAMYFCASSKGRDSNQPQHFGDGTRLSIL.

The gene calls are TRBV7-2 and TRBJ2-5; no clear D. The CDR3 length is 15 residues. Germline assignment: CDR1 SGHTA and CDR2 FQGNSA. Trimming stripped 5 bases from V and 6 bases from J, with 19 bases between. CDR3 protein: CASSGSVLNVKTQYF. The CDR3 DNA sequence: TGTGCCAGCAGCGGATCCGTACTTAACGTGAAGACCCAGTACTTC. The full variable domain, in which reference TRBV7-2 and TRBJ2-5 provide the parts outside the CDR3, is GAGVSQSPSNKVTEKGKDVELRCDPISGHTALYWYRQSLGQGLEFLIYFQGNSAPDKSGLPSDRFSAERTGGSVSTLTIQRTQQEDSAVYLCASSGSVLNVKTQYFGPGTRLLVL.

This clonotype was picked up many times. The chain has TRBV6-1 and TRBJ1-2; 9 positions agree with TRBD1. In germline, CDR1 is MNHNS, CDR2 SASEGT. Trimming took 5 bases from V and 4 from J; bases not matched to a gene: 14. This CDR3 is 17 amino acids long. CDR3 in amino acids: CASSRTGGRSFSYGYTF. The CDR3 DNA reads TGTGCCAGCAGTCGTACAGGGGGCCGATCATTTTCCTATGGCTACACCTTC.

DNA of the CDR3: TGTGCCAGCAGCCCCCGACAGGGAGGGGCCCACACTGAAGCTTTCTTT. This sequence encodes CASSPRQGGAHTEAFF. V gene TRBV13 combines with J gene TRBJ1-1; TRBD1 aligns across 7 bases. The ends lost 5 bases at V and 3 bases at J; junction bases unmatched: 12. This CDR3 contains 16 residues. The germline V gene encodes CDR1 PRHDT and CDR2 FYEKMQ (reference sequence).

This clonotype was detected ten times or more. The chain combines TRBV20-1 with TRBJ2-5; 8 bases agree with TRBD2. V was pared by 4 bases and J by 1 base, with 8 bases of the junction left unmatched. In germline, CDR1 is DFQATT, CDR2 SNEGSKA (reference sequence). The CDR3 extends over 15 amino acids. As DNA, the CDR3 is TGCAGTGCTAAGGAGGCGGGGGGACCCCAAGAGACCCAGTACTTC. Protein product: CSAKEAGGPQETQYF.

In this sample, this clonotype turned up many times. The chain joins TRBV6-6 to TRBJ2-7; D perhaps matches TRBD1 (5 bases). CDR1 is MNHNY, CDR2 SVGAGI, per germline (reference sequence). The CDR3 runs to 15 residues. V lost 5 bases to trimming and J lost 2 bases, with 16 bases between them. CDR3 protein: CASSNPQGQAYEQYF. The CDR3 nucleotides read TGTGCCAGCAGTAACCCCCAGGGTCAAGCCTACGAGCAGTACTTC.

The chain employs TRBV3-1 and TRBJ1-1; D is uncertain. This CDR3 spans 16 amino acids. Trimming removed 4 bases at V and 6 bases at J, with 21 bases between. Germline V CDR1 and CDR2: LGHDT, YNNKEL (reference sequence). In DNA, the CDR3 is TGTGCCAGCAGCCTCTCGACCGTGAGGCCTCAATCTGAAGCTTTCTTT. This translates into CASSLSTVRPQSEAFF.

Ten or more counts support this clonotype. The V call is TRBV12-3 or TRBV12-4, the J call TRBJ2-1; D is ambiguous. V gave up 6 bases and J gave up 4 bases, with 19 bases separating them. The CDR3 length is 16 residues. Here the CDR3 reads CASRIGPRPPYNEQFF. In nucleotides, the CDR3 is TGTGCCAGCAGAATCGGACCCCGACCCCCGTACAATGAGCAGTTCTTC.

This clonotype is medium-sized. This chain uses TRBV6-5 with TRBJ1-1, with D uncertain. V lost 8 bases and J 0 bases, leaving 13 bases between the germline ends. The germline V gene has CDR1 MNHEY and CDR2 SVGAGI. This CDR3 comprises 14 residues. CDR3 nucleotides: TGTGCCAGCGGCCACCGGGGTCTGAACACTGAAGCTTTCTTT. As protein: CASGHRGLNTEAFF.

This clonotype has more than one count but fewer than ten. The rearrangement joins TRBV7-2 to TRBJ1-2; tentative D call: TRBD1 (5 bases). CDR3 length equals 17 residues. Germline V gene lookup returns CDR1 SGHTA and CDR2 FQGNSA. V gave up 0 bases and J gave up 3 bases, with 17 bases separating them. The CDR3 here is CASSLAGGAARHYGYTF. The DNA for the CDR3 is TGTGCCAGCAGCTTAGCTGGAGGGGCCGCTAGACACTATGGCTACACCTTC.

In this sample, this clonotype turned up many times. The chain recombines TRBV7-2 with TRBJ2-2; TRBD2 might be the D (5 bases). CDR1 and CDR2 from the germline V gene are SGHTA and FQGNSA. The CDR3 is 14 residues long. V dropped 2 bases and J dropped 4 bases, with 8 bases sitting between them. The CDR3 protein is CASSLFGSTGELFF. Written as DNA, the CDR3 is TGTGCCAGCAGCTTATTTGGGAGCACCGGGGAGCTGTTTTTT.

The table lists this clonotype with a few counts. This rearrangement joins TRBV7-2 to TRBJ1-2; D is possibly TRBD1 (5 bases). The ends were cut back, 5 bases at V and 8 bases at J, with 12 bases in the middle. Germline V lookup: CDR1 SGHTA, CDR2 FQGNSA. The CDR3 is 12 residues long. The CDR3 DNA follows: TGTGCCAGCAGCACTTCAGGGCAGGGCTACACCTTC. It encodes CASSTSGQGYTF.

V is TRBV6-5 and J is TRBJ1-6; 9 bases line up with TRBD1. CDR3 length: 17 amino acids. Trimming cost V 4 bases and J 6 bases; bases outside gene matches: 10. Germline-derived CDR1 and CDR2 are MNHEY and SVGAGI. CDR3 in amino acids: CASSLTGAGQGNSPLHF. The CDR3 DNA follows: TGTGCCAGCAGTTTGACGGGTGCGGGACAGGGTAATTCACCCCTCCACTTT.

By sample fraction, this clonotype is medium-sized. The rearrangement uses TRBV6-5 and TRBJ2-4; D perhaps matches TRBD2 (5 bases). The CDR3 loop spans 13 amino acids. Germline V CDR1 and CDR2: MNHEY, SVGAGI. V was trimmed by 6 bases and J by 2 bases, leaving 8 bases between them. The CDR3 DNA reads TGTGCCAGCAGAGAGGGATCCAAAAACATTCAGTACTTC. Its translation is CASREGSKNIQYF.

The table lists this clonotype with many counts. The chain couples TRBV20-1 to TRBJ1-5, with D unresolved. The V gene's germline CDR1 is DFQATT and CDR2 SNEGSKA (reference sequence). This CDR3 has 14 residues. Trimming cost V 3 bases and J 5 bases, with 14 bases left between them. The CDR3: CSASKGPTYQPQHF. CDR3 sequence (DNA): TGCAGTGCTAGTAAGGGCCCGACATATCAGCCCCAGCATTTT.

V is TRBV20-1 and J is TRBJ2-5, with TRBD2 matching over 8 bases. Germline CDR1 reads DFQATT; CDR2 reads SNEGSKA (reference sequence). Trimming at V came to 0 bases and at J to 0 bases, leaving 6 bases not matched to a gene. The length of the CDR3 is 16 residues. CDR3 coding DNA: TGCAGTGCTAGAGACCCCCGCGGGGGGAACCAAGAGACCCAGTACTTC. Protein: CSARDPRGGNQETQYF.

By share, this clonotype ranks as medium-sized. This sequence joins TRBV30 and TRBJ2-3; TRBD1 might be the D (6 bases). V lost 5 bases to trimming and J lost 9 bases, with 18 bases between them. The CDR3 sequence is 13 residues long. Germline CDR1 and CDR2: GTSNPN and SVGIG (reference sequence). The CDR3 nucleotides read TGTGCCTGGGAACCCGGGACAACAGGGACGCAGTATTTT. This translates into CAWEPGTTGTQYF. Together with reference TRBV30 and TRBJ2-3, the CDR3 gives the full variable domain: SQTIHQWPATLVQPVGSPLSLECTVEGTSNPNLYWYRQAAGRGLQLLFYSVGIGQISSEVPQNLSASRPQDRQFILSSKKLLLSDSGFYLCAWEPGTTGTQYFGPGTRLTVL.

This clonotype was counted a few times. V and J are TRBV23-1 and TRBJ2-3; the D gene is possibly TRBD2 (6 bases). TRBV23-1 is assigned to the ORF class and has an uncertain function. Trimming shortened V by 4 bases and J by 6 bases, and 14 bases separated the two germline ends. This CDR3 comprises 14 residues. The CDR3 sequence: CASSRAGSSDTQYF. The CDR3 bases are TGCGCCAGCAGTCGTGCGGGAAGCAGCGATACGCAGTATTTT.

This clonotype has at least ten counts. Here the CDR3 DNA reads TGTGCCAGCAGGCGGACTAGCGGGCCCTACGAGCAGTACTTC. Its protein product is CASRRTSGPYEQYF. The chain has TRBV6-2 or TRBV6-3 and TRBJ2-7; 11 bases fit TRBD2. The CDR3 sequence is 14 residues long. CDR1 and CDR2 (germline): MNHEY, SVGEGT. The V and J ends lost 6 bases and 2 bases, in that order; junction bases with no gene match: 3.

V usage is TRBV11-2 and J usage is TRBJ2-7; unclear D gene. The CDR3 has 12 residues. The V gene lost 0 bases and the J gene lost 6 bases, with 6 bases spanning the gap. Per the germline V gene, CDR1 is SGHAT and CDR2 is FQNNGV. The CDR3 DNA sequence: TGTGCCAGCAGCTTAGATTCCGGCGAGCAGTACTTC. It encodes CASSLDSGEQYF. Filled out from reference TRBV11-2 and TRBJ2-7, the complete variable domain reads EAGVAQSPRYKIIEKRQSVAFWCNPISGHATLYWYQQILGQGPKLLIQFQNNGVVDDSQLPKDRFSAERLKGVDSTLKIQPAKLEDSAVYLCASSLDSGEQYFGPGTRLTVT.

This clonotype was seen repeatedly, ten times or more. This rearrangement joins TRBV7-9 to TRBJ1-1; maybe TRBD1 (5 bases). This CDR3 is 14 amino acids long. The V gene lost 5 bases and the J gene lost 4 bases, with 14 bases spanning the gap. Germline V gene lookup returns CDR1 SEHNR and CDR2 FQNEAQ (reference sequence). The CDR3 sequence is CASSGRDGITEAFF. CDR3 nucleotides: TGTGCCAGCAGCGGCCGGGACGGGATCACTGAAGCTTTCTTT.

The CDR3 DNA reads as TGTGCCAGCAGCTTTAGCCCACACAGGGAGGAGACCCAGTACTTC. It codes for CASSFSPHREETQYF. The chain employs TRBV11-2 and TRBJ2-5, with D possibly being TRBD1 (6 bases). The V and J ends lost 3 bases and 5 bases respectively, with 16 bases between them. Germline assignment: CDR1 SGHAT and CDR2 FQNNGV. The CDR3 is made up of 15 amino acids.

The table lists this clonotype with many counts. The CDR3: CASSLAARGHEQYF. In DNA, the CDR3 is TGTGCCAGCAGCTTAGCGGCTCGGGGCCACGAGCAGTACTTC. The chain couples TRBV7-8 to TRBJ2-7, with D perhaps TRBD1 or TRBD2 (5 bases each). CDR1 is SGHVS, CDR2 FQNEAQ, per germline. Trimming stripped 0 bases from V and 5 bases from J, with 11 bases between. This CDR3 has 14 residues.

There are many counts of this clonotype. J is TRBJ1-4 and V is TRBV28; 11 bases agree with TRBD1. CDR3 size: 17 residues. Germline loops: CDR1 MDHEN, CDR2 SYDVKM. J gave up 0 bases and V 5 bases, and 5 bases lay outside the gene matches. The CDR3 region has the DNA TGTGCCAGCAGTCGGACAGGGGGCAGTACAACTAATGAAAAACTGTTTTTT. Its protein product is CASSRTGGSTTNEKLFF.

This clonotype was recorded many times. The chain joins TRBV5-1 to TRBJ2-5, with D possibly matching TRBD2 (5 bases). The germline V gene encodes CDR1 SGHRS and CDR2 YFSETQ. The V end lost 0 bases, the J end lost 2 bases, and 8 bases lay between the germline ends. This CDR3 is 14 amino acids long. CDR3 bases: TGCGCCAGCAGCTTGGGCGGGTTGCAAGAGACCCAGTACTTC. This encodes CASSLGGLQETQYF.

This clonotype was counted many times. The V call is TRBV12-3 or TRBV12-4, the J call TRBJ1-2; 8 bases align to TRBD1. The CDR3 has 13 amino acids. The V segment lost 5 bases and the J segment 4 bases; nucleotides outside the gene matches: 3. The CDR3 nucleotides read TGTGCCAGCAGTCGGGACAGGTTCTATGGCTACACCTTC. Its protein product is CASSRDRFYGYTF.

This clonotype has a count of ten or more. The chain joins TRBV25-1 to TRBJ2-2; D may be TRBD1 (6 bases). The CDR3 is made up of 15 amino acids. Germline CDR1 reads MGHDK; CDR2 reads SYGVNS. Trimming removed 2 bases at V and 4 bases at J, with 11 bases between. This CDR3 is CASSEGQISTGELFF. DNA for the CDR3: TGTGCCAGCAGTGAAGGACAGATTTCCACCGGGGAGCTGTTTTTT.

This clonotype showed up many times. The rearrangement joins TRBV18 to TRBJ1-6; D not resolved. CDR1 is KGHSH and CDR2 is LQKENI in the germline V gene. The CDR3 is 14 residues long. Trimming removed 4 bases at V and 7 bases at J, with 11 bases between. CDR3 DNA sequence: TGTGCCAGCTCACTGGGAGTCCTAAATTCACCCCTCCACTTT. Translating it yields CASSLGVLNSPLHF.

Note on this clonotype: Since a much larger clone is just one base distant, this may be a read error. The chain uses TRBV20-1 and TRBJ2-7, with D tentatively TRBD2 (6 bases). Germline loops: CDR1 DFQATT, CDR2 SNEGSKA (reference sequence). The CDR3 is 13 residues long. The ends were cut back, 7 bases at V and 2 bases at J, with 15 bases in the middle. The CDR3 nucleotides are TGCAGTGTCGAAAGCGGGCTCGCCTACGAGCAGTACTTC. It is translated as CSVESGLAYEQYF.

The table lists this clonotype with many counts. The V call is TRBV5-1, the J call TRBJ2-1; 9 bases agree with TRBD2. Germline CDR1 SGHRS, CDR2 YFSETQ. The CDR3 has 14 amino acids. J gave up 10 bases and V 0 bases, and 5 bases lay outside the gene matches. CDR3 residues: CASSLETSGREQFF. The DNA of the CDR3 is TGCGCCAGCAGCTTGGAGACTAGCGGAAGGGAGCAGTTCTTC.

Ten or more counts support this clonotype. V usage is TRBV7-2 and J usage is TRBJ2-5; no firm D call. The ends were cut back, 2 bases at V and 2 bases at J, with 15 bases in the middle. The CDR3 sequence is 16 residues long. CDR1 and CDR2 from the germline V gene are SGHTA and FQGNSA. CDR3 bases: TGTGCCAGCAGCTTAAACCCCTTATTAGTTCAAGAGACCCAGTACTTC. This sequence encodes CASSLNPLLVQETQYF.